The text below deals with one T cell receptor beta chain. Antigen specificity is unknown. The sample originates from a study of blood T cells in healthy people across ages. Combining a sample-barcoded 5' primer with a J-beta primer mix, a second PCR ran for roughly 7 to 12 cycles. Through a template-switch adaptor with 12 random nucleotides, each cDNA molecule received a tag. Each CDR3 protein is one row after TCRdb ran MiXCR on the 5' RACE reads. The data contain over a million distinct CDR3 sequences, approximately 59% of them seen just once; the ten biggest clones take up about 6.3%. Germline V lookup: CDR1 MNHEY, CDR2 SVGEGT. The CDR3 extends over 15 amino acids. With V trimmed by 6 bases and J by 5 bases, 9 bases remained unmatched. Every donor contributed roughly 10 milliliters of peripheral blood by blood draw. Broader study findings: Significant beta diversity loss was already apparent by age approximately 40, declining roughly linearly. More naive CD4+ cells and higher diversity marked long-lived donors relative to aged donors.

V and J are TRBV6-2 or TRBV6-3 and TRBJ2-5, with 10 bases lining up with TRBD2. The specimen was blood. This clonotype originated in a man between 18 and 35 years old in good health. The CDR3 loop reads CASRVSGGAVETQYF. The DNA for the CDR3 is TGTGCCAGCAGAGTAAGCGGGGGGGCCGTGGAGACCCAGTACTTC.